The 22 T cell receptor beta chains reported below all come from one sample, sequenced in a study of T cells expressing NK-cell markers. TCRdb reworked the 5' RACE reads into one entry per CDR3 protein, no DNA. The listing records around 550,000 distinct CDR3 sequences. Material for sequencing was blood T cells: a sorted CD56 or NKG2C T cell subset, CD4+ or CD8+ T cells, or bulk PBMC T cells (not recorded which). These receptor sequences come from a man younger than 30 in good health.

The chain recombines TRBV7-2 with TRBJ2-7; TCRdb's assignment of TRBD2 cannot be checked, as there is no DNA. From germline, CDR1 is SGHTA and CDR2 FQGNSA. The CDR3 runs 14 residues. The CDR3 protein is CASSWLAGSDEQYF.

The genes are TRBV7-2 and TRBJ1-4; lacking DNA, the TRBD1 call made by TCRdb goes unchecked. CDR3 size: 17 residues. CDR1 is SGHTA and CDR2 is FQGNSA in the germline V gene. The CDR3 sequence is CASSSRGTPSTNEKLFF.

This chain uses TRBV29-1 with TRBJ2-3; TCRdb selects TRBD1, and the lack of DNA leaves this call unchecked. The CDR3 has 13 residues. CDR1 is SQVTM, CDR2 ANQGSEA, per germline. The CDR3 is CSVRQAATDTQYF.

V usage is TRBV4-3 and J usage is TRBJ2-6; checking the TCRdb D call of TRBD1 is not possible without DNA. Germline assignment: CDR1 LGHNA and CDR2 YSLEER. The CDR3 contains 17 residues. The CDR3 loop is CASSQEAVHSGANVLTF.

The rearrangement links TRBV6-2 or TRBV6-3 to TRBJ2-4. The CDR3 totals 15 residues. In germline, CDR1 is MNHEY, CDR2 SVGEGT. The CDR3 is CASSPLWLSKNIQYF.

CDR3 in amino acids: CSARGSREPTYGYTF. This rearrangement joins TRBV20-1 to TRBJ1-2. The CDR3 has 15 residues. CDR1 is DFQATT and CDR2 is SNEGSKA in the germline V gene (reference sequence).

The rearrangement links TRBV11-3 to TRBJ2-5; TCRdb outputs TRBD1, but without DNA this stays unchecked. The CDR3 length is 19 residues. Germline lookup yields CDR1 SGHNT and CDR2 YENEEA. The CDR3 loop reads CASSRPRDRVSGLAETQYF.

This chain uses TRBV6-2 or TRBV6-3 with TRBJ2-1; the D call of TRBD1 rests on TCRdb alone, since no DNA is present to check it. The CDR3 totals 13 residues. CDR1 MNHEY and CDR2 SVGEGT come from the germline V gene. CDR3 residues: CASSYQGAGEQFF.

The J gene is TRBJ1-1, the V gene TRBV5-1. The CDR3 is 16 residues long. Germline CDR1 is SGHRS and CDR2 is YFSETQ. CDR3 in amino acids: CASSLAERKLNTEAFF.

V is TRBV2 and J is TRBJ1-5. This CDR3 comprises 15 residues. Per the germline V gene, CDR1 is SNHLY and CDR2 is FYNNEI. CDR3 loop: CASSEETGGNQPQHF.

The V and J genes are TRBV12-3 or TRBV12-4 and TRBJ2-1; TCRdb proposes TRBD1, but this gene call is untestable without DNA. This CDR3 comprises 13 residues. This chain's CDR3 is CASTSLRGTGQFF.

The V and J genes are TRBV7-9 and TRBJ2-1; as DNA is missing, the TRBD2 call by TCRdb cannot be tested. This CDR3 has 16 amino acids. Germline CDR1 and CDR2: SEHNR and FQNEAQ (reference sequence). The CDR3 protein is CASSPRTSGHYNEQFF.

The rearrangement uses TRBV20-1 and TRBJ2-7; TCRdb reports TRBD2, a call that lacks DNA to check it against. Germline V gives CDR1 DFQATT, CDR2 SNEGSKA (reference sequence). This CDR3 spans 14 amino acids. The CDR3 protein is CSARAASGAYEQYF.

The chain joins TRBV5-6 to TRBJ2-2; absent DNA, TCRdb's TRBD2 call cannot be checked. The V gene's germline CDR1 is SGHDT and CDR2 YYEEEE. The CDR3 totals 14 residues. CDR3 sequence reads: CAFSLGLNTGELFF.

The rearrangement uses TRBV29-1 and TRBJ2-5; with no DNA, the TCRdb D assignment of TRBD2 cannot be verified. This CDR3 spans 14 amino acids. Germline V gene data show CDR1 as SQVTM and CDR2 as ANQGSEA. The CDR3 region is CSVDPGGRGETQYF.

The rearrangement joins TRBV12-3 or TRBV12-4 to TRBJ2-7. The CDR3 has 15 amino acids. The CDR3 sequence: CASSLGGSLDYEQYF.

This sequence joins TRBV5-6 and TRBJ2-7; TCRdb returns TRBD2, unconfirmable since there is no DNA. CDR3 size: 14 residues. Germline V gives CDR1 SGHDT, CDR2 YYEEEE. This CDR3 is CASSAWDWYYEQYF.

CDR3 sequence: CAWSRDRVAKNIQYF. The rearrangement uses TRBV30 and TRBJ2-4; TCRdb reports TRBD1, a call that lacks DNA to check it against. CDR3 length equals 15 residues. Germline assignment: CDR1 GTSNPN and CDR2 SVGIG (reference sequence).

J is TRBJ2-1 and V is TRBV12-3 or TRBV12-4. There are 14 residues in the CDR3. The CDR3 here is CASSFAGVINEQFF.

The chain is built from TRBV12-3 or TRBV12-4 and TRBJ2-7; lacking DNA, the TRBD2 call made by TCRdb goes unchecked. The length of the CDR3 is 14 residues. The CDR3 reads CAIDLAGGFYEQYF.

V and J are TRBV29-1 and TRBJ2-7; the D call of TRBD2 rests on TCRdb alone, since no DNA is present to check it. The CDR3 contains 14 residues. Germline V gene data show CDR1 as SQVTM and CDR2 as ANQGSEA. The CDR3 is CSVDGVAGGNEQYF.

The chain carries TRBV7-2 and TRBJ2-5; TCRdb outputs TRBD1, but without DNA this stays unchecked. The CDR3 totals 15 residues. CDR1 SGHTA and CDR2 FQGNSA come from the germline V gene. CDR3 in amino acids: CASSFRDRLQETQYF.